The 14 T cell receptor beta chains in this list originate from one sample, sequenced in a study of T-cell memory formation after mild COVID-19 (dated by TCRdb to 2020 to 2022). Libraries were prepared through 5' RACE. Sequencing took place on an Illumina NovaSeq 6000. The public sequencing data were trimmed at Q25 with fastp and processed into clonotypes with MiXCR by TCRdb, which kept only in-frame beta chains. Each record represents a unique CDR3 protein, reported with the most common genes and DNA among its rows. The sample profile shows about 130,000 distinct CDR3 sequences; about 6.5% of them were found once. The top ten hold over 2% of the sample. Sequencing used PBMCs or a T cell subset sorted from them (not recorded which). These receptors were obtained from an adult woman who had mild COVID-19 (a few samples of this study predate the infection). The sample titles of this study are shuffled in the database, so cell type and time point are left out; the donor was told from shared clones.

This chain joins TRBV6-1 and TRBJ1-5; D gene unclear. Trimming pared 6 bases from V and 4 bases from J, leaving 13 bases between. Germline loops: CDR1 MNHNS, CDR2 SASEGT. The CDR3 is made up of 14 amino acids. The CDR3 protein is CASRLDHRNQPQHF. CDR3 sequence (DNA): TGTGCCAGCAGACTCGACCACCGAAATCAGCCCCAGCATTTT.

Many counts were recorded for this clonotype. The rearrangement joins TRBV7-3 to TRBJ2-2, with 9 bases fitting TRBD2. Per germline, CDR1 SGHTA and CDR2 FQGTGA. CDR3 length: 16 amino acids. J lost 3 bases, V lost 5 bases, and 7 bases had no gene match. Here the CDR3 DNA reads TGTGCCAGCAGCCCAAAGACTAGCGGTTACACCGGGGAGCTGTTTTTT. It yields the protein CASSPKTSGYTGELFF.

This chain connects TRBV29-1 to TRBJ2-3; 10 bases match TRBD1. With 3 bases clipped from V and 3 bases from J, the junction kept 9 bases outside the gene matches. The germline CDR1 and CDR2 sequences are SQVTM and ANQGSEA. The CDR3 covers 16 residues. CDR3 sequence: CSVERQGARSTDTQYF. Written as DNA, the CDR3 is TGCAGCGTTGAGAGACAGGGGGCCCGAAGTACAGATACGCAGTATTTT.

This CDR3 is CASTHLDSKNTEAFF. The CDR3 DNA sequence: TGCGCCAGCACCCACCTGGACAGTAAGAACACTGAAGCTTTCTTT. The genes are TRBV5-1 and TRBJ1-1; D is possibly TRBD1 (6 bases). The CDR3 loop spans 15 amino acids. CDR1 and CDR2 (germline): SGHRS, YFSETQ. The V gene lost 6 bases and the J gene lost 1 base, with 16 bases spanning the gap.

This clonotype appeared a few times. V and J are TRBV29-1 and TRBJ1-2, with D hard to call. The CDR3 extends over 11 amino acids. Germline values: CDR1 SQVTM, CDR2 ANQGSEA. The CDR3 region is CGSVLSYGYTF. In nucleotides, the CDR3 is TGCGGGTCAGTCCTTAGCTATGGCTACACCTTC.

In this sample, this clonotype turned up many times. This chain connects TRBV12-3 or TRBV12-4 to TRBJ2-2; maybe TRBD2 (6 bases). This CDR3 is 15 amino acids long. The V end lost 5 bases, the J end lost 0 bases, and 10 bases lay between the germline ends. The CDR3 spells CASSAGFANTGELFF. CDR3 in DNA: TGTGCCAGCAGTGCGGGGTTCGCGAACACCGGGGAGCTGTTTTTT.

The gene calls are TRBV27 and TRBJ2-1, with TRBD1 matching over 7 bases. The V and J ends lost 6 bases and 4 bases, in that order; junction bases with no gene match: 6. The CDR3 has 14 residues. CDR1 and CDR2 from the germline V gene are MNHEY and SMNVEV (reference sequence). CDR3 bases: TGTGCCAGCAGACTCGACAGGGCTTACAATGAGCAGTTCTTC. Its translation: CASRLDRAYNEQFF.

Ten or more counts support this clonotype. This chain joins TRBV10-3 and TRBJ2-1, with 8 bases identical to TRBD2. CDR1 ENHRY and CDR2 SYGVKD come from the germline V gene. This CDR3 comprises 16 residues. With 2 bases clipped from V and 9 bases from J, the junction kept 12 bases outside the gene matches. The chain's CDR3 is CAISEVLSGTGGEQFF. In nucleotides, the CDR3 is TGTGCCATCAGTGAGGTCCTTAGCGGGACCGGGGGTGAGCAGTTCTTC.

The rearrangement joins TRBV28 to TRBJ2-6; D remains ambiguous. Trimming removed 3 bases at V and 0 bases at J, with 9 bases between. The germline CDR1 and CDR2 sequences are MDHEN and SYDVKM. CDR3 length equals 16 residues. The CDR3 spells CASSFAGPSGANVLTF. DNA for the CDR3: TGTGCCAGCAGTTTCGCAGGTCCCTCTGGGGCCAACGTCCTGACTTTC.

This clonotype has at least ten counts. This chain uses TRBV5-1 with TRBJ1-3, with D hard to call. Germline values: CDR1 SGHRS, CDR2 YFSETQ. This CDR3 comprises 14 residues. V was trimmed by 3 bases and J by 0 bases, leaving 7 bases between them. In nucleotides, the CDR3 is TGCGCCAGCAGCTCCGGCCCCTCTGGAAACACCATATATTTT. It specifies CASSSGPSGNTIYF.

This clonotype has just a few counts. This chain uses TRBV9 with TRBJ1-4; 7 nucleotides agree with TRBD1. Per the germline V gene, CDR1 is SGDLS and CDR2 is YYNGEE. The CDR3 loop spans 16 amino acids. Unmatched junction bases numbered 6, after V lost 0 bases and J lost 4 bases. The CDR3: CASSVGTGRVNEKLFF. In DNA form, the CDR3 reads TGTGCCAGCAGCGTAGGGACAGGACGGGTTAATGAAAAACTGTTTTTT.

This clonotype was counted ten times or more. The CDR3 protein is CASSSPTGTGGSPLHF. The CDR3 DNA is TGTGCCAGCAGCTCACCAACCGGGACAGGGGGGTCACCCCTCCACTTT. The gene calls are TRBV7-9 and TRBJ1-6, with 11 bases lining up with TRBD1. The V segment lost 4 bases and the J segment 10 bases; nucleotides outside the gene matches: 9. This CDR3 has 16 amino acids. Per the germline V gene, CDR1 is SEHNR and CDR2 is FQNEAQ (reference sequence).

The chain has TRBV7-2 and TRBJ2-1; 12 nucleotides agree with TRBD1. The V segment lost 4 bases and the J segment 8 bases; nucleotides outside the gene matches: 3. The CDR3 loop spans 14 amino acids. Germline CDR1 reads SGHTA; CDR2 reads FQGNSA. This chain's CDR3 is CASSWGQGAHEQFF. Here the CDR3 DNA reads TGTGCCAGCAGCTGGGGACAGGGGGCACATGAGCAGTTCTTC.

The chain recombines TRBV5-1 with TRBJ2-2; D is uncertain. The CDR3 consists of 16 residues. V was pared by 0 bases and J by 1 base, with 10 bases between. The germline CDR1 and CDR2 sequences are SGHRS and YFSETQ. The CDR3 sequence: CASSLAGPGNTGELFF. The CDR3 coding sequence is TGCGCCAGCAGCTTGGCCGGGCCAGGGAACACCGGGGAGCTGTTTTTT.